These T cell receptor beta chains were read from a single sample in a study of persistence of HIV-infected CD4 T cells. Profiling relied on immunoSEQ multiplex PCR, and the TCRdb table lists in-frame clones only, not all of them. The table includes some 28,000 clones, 82% detected once. Which antigens these TCRs recognize remains unknown. This specimen was CD4+ T cells sorted from PBMCs after 18-hour stimulation, taken from a patient who received antiretroviral therapy. The receptors shown here come from an adult man with HIV who was CMV-seropositive. Each CDR3 is given with its conserved first and last residue. D genes are given only for firm matches. Clone size is not always given. Where it is, it says once, few, many or a class for expanded clones.

D: TRBD2
length: 17
size: .
J: TRBJ2-1
V: TRBV7-9
DNA: TGTGCCAGCAGCTTCATTTCTAGCGGGGGTTCATACAATGAGCAGTTCTTC
CDR3: CASSFISSGGSYNEQFF

D: .
length: 13
size: .
J: TRBJ2-2
V: TRBV6-5
DNA: TGTGCCAGCAATGCGGTGTTCACCGGGGAGCTGTTTTTT
CDR3: CASNAVFTGELFF

D: TRBD1
length: 16
size: .
J: TRBJ1-4
V: TRBV18
DNA: TGTGCCAGCTCCCCAGACCGACAGGGTTCTAATGAAAAACTGTTTTTT
CDR3: CASSPDRQGSNEKLFF

D: TRBD1
length: 13
size: .
J: TRBJ2-7
V: TRBV29-1
DNA: TGCAGCGCCGTGGACAGGATCCCCTACGAGCAGTACTTC
CDR3: CSAVDRIPYEQYF

D: .
length: 20
size: .
J: TRBJ1-3
V: TRBV7-3
DNA: TGTGCCAGCAGCTTAAACGCGCCTGGAGCACAGGCTACCTCTGGAAACACCATATATTTT
CDR3: CASSLNAPGAQATSGNTIYF

D: TRBD1
length: 16
size: .
J: TRBJ2-7
V: TRBV10-3
DNA: TGTGCCATCAGTGAGTCCCTAGGACAGGGCGGCTACGAGCAGTACTTC
CDR3: CAISESLGQGGYEQYF

D: .
length: 14
size: few
J: TRBJ1-5
V: TRBV28
DNA: TGTGCCAGCAGTGTCCCGCTAAGGGAACAGCCCCAGCATTTT
CDR3: CASSVPLREQPQHF

D: TRBD1
length: 14
size: once
J: TRBJ2-7
V: TRBV7-9
DNA: TGTGCCAGCAGCTTATCCCAGGGGGCCTACGAGCAGTACTTC
CDR3: CASSLSQGAYEQYF

D: .
length: 15
size: .
J: TRBJ2-6
V: TRBV29-1
DNA: TGCAGCGTCAAGGAGAGGGGCAGTGGGGCCAACGTCCTGACTTTC
CDR3: CSVKERGSGANVLTF

D: .
length: 16
size: .
J: TRBJ1-1
V: TRBV4-1
DNA: TGCGCCAGCAGCCAAGGTGGAGTGGGGGCGGGGACTGAAGCTTTCTTT
CDR3: CASSQGGVGAGTEAFF

D: .
length: 14
size: .
J: TRBJ1-1
V: TRBV5-4
DNA: TGTGCCAGCAGCTTCGCGGGACAAAACACTGAAGCTTTCTTT
CDR3: CASSFAGQNTEAFF

D: .
length: 12
size: .
J: TRBJ2-2
V: TRBV5-1
DNA: TGCGCCAGCAGCTTTGAGATCGGGGAGCTGTTTTTT
CDR3: CASSFEIGELFF

D: .
length: 15
size: .
J: TRBJ2-7
V: TRBV7-2
DNA: TGTGCCAGCAGCTTAAACGGGGGCTTTAACTACGAGCAGTACTTC
CDR3: CASSLNGGFNYEQYF

D: .
length: 13
size: .
J: TRBJ1-1
V: TRBV11-3
DNA: TGTGCCAGCAGCTTAGAACGGGACACTGAAGCTTTCTTT
CDR3: CASSLERDTEAFF